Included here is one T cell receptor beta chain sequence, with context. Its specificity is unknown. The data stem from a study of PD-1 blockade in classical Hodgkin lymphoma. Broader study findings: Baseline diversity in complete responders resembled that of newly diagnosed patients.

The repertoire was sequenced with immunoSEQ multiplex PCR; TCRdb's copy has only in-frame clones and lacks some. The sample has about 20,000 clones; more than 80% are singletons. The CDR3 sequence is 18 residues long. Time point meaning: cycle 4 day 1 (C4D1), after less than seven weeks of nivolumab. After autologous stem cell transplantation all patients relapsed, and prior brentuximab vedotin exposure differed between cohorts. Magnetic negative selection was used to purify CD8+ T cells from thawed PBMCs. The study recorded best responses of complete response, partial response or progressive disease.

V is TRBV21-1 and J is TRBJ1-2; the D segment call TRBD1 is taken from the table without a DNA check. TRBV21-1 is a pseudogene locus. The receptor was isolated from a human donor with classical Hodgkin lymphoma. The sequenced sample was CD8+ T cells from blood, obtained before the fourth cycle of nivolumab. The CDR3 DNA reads TGTGCCAGCAGCAAAGGCAGGGGTGAAGGGGGCAAGAACTATGGCTACACCTTC. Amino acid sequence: CASSKGRGEGGKNYGYTF.